This TCR beta chain appears in the sequencing data of a study of cytomegalovirus exposure and HLA in healthy donors. Turning to the study itself: Later analysis reported that the roughly 120 validation repertoires shared the platform of the 600 to 750 first-cohort repertoires. Study conclusions and caveats: Most TCR sequences were rare, but some public TCRs occurred in many donors. Subsequent analysis of the approximately 110 validation repertoires found a tendency for first-cohort TCR clusters to co-occur.

The donors were in the approximately 120-subject validation cohort; that cohort was separate from the roughly 730-subject first cohort. The assay was immunoSEQ multiplex PCR, and TCRdb's table has in-frame clones only and misses some. The profile shows 57,000 or so clones, roughly nine tenths of them singletons. In the case of this clone: Its antigen is unknown.

This CDR3 contains 14 residues. The germline CDR1 and CDR2 sequences are SQVTM and ANQGSEA. J lost 0 bases, V lost 4 bases, and 4 bases had no gene match. Sequenced input: PBMCs. The chain carries TRBV29-1 and TRBJ2-7, with 9 bases aligning to TRBD2. This clonotype originated in a woman aged 30 to 39 in good health and CMV-seronegative. The DNA of the CDR3 is TGCAGCGTTGTACTAGCGGGTATCTCCTACGAGCAGTACTTC. Translation: CSVVLAGISYEQYF.